The 3 T cell receptor beta chains in this list originate from one sample, sequenced in a study of CD8+ T cells in alopecia areata. The authors extracted RNA and reverse transcribed it into cDNA as the sequencing template. Measured with immunoSEQ multiplex PCR; TCRdb has only the in-frame clones, and not every one. The sample yields approximately 65,000 clones, 46% seen once. Treatment noted: oral pan-JAK inhibitor, 5-10 mg twice daily. The material was CD8+ T cells sorted from blood, obtained at approximately week 39, from a patient treated with tofacitinib. Source of these receptors: a human donor with alopecia areata.

The chain links TRBV2 to TRBJ1-2, with TRBD1 as a possible D gene (6 bases). The length of the CDR3 is 17 residues. Germline values: CDR1 SNHLY, CDR2 FYNNEI. Trimming removed 4 bases at V and 2 bases at J, with 20 bases between. The CDR3 sequence is CASSGRTASTINYGYTF. The CDR3 nucleotides read TGTGCCAGCAGTGGACGGACAGCTTCTACGATCAACTATGGCTACACCTTC.

The rearrangement uses TRBV9 and TRBJ2-7; 7 bases are shared with TRBD1. V trimming: 2 bases; J trimming: 0 bases; junction bases outside the gene matches: 5. The germline CDR1 and CDR2 sequences are SGDLS and YYNGEE. The CDR3 runs to 15 residues. The DNA of the CDR3 is TGTGCCAGCAGCGTTGGACAGGCGAGCTCCTACGAGCAGTACTTC. Translating gives CASSVGQASSYEQYF.

This clone was found once. The chain couples TRBV7-9 to TRBJ1-3, with D unclear. Trimming took 10 bases from V and 7 from J, leaving 11 bases between them. CDR1 and CDR2 (germline): SEHNR, FQNEAQ (reference sequence). CDR3 length equals 11 residues. CDR3 amino acids: CAIFSENTIYF. In DNA form, the CDR3 reads TGTGCCATCTTCTCGGAGAACACCATATATTTT.